There are a few counts of the clone carrying this TCR beta chain. Its antigen is undetermined. The CDR3 is 15 residues long. The germline gives CDR1 SGHRS, CDR2 YFSETQ. V lost 1 base, J lost 1 base, and 11 bases lay in between. The sample belongs to a study of early T cells in non-severe SARS-CoV-2 infection. Study at large: Alpha and beta chains were unpaired, from unsorted whole-blood bulk RNA.

Overall study findings and caveats: Matches to VDJdb favored anti-spike CD8 responses and missed private and CD4 specificities.

Unique molecular identifiers (one per individual cDNA molecule) were attached. From the 5' RACE reads, TCRdb called clonotypes with MiXCR, one entry per CDR3 protein. The sample shows about 25,000 distinct CDR3 sequences, roughly 4% of them seen only once. This chain links TRBV5-1 with TRBJ1-1, with D possibly TRBD1 on 5 matching bases. The origin of this receptor is an adult who was a healthcare worker with PCR-confirmed SARS-CoV-2 infection or an uninfected control (not recorded which). The sequencing sample was made of whole blood. CDR3 nucleotides: TGCGCCAGCAGCTTGACCCCAGGGACGAACACTGAAGCTTTCTTT. Translated, it gives CASSLTPGTNTEAFF. Variable domain in full (rest from reference TRBV5-1 and TRBJ1-1): KAGVTQTPRYLIKTRGQQVTLSCSPISGHRSVSWYQQTPGQGLQFLFEYFSETQRNKGNFPGRFSGRQFSNSRSEMNVSTLELGDSALYLCASSLTPGTNTEAFFGQGTRLTVV.